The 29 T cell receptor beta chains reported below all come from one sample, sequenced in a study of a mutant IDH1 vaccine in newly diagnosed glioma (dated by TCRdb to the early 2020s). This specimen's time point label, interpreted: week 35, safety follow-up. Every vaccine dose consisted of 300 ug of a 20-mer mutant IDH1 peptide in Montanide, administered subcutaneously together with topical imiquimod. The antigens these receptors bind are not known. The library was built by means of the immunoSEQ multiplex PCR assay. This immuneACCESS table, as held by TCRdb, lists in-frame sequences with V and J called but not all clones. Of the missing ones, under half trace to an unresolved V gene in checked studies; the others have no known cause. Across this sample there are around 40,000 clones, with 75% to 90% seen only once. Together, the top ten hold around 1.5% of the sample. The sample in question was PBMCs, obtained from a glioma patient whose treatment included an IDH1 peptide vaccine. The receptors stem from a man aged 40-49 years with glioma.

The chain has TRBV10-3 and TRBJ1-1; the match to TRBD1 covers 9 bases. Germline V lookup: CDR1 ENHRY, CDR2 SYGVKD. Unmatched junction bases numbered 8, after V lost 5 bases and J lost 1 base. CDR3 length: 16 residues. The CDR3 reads CAISMGTGRGNTEAFF. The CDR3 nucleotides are TGTGCCATCAGTATGGGGACAGGGCGCGGGAACACTGAAGCTTTCTTT.

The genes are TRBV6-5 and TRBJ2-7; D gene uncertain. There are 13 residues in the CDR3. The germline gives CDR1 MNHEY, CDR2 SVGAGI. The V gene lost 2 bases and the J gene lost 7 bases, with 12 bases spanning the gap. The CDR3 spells CASSYGSTGEQYV. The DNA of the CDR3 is TGTGCCAGCAGTTACGGGTCGACTGGGGAGCAGTACGTC.

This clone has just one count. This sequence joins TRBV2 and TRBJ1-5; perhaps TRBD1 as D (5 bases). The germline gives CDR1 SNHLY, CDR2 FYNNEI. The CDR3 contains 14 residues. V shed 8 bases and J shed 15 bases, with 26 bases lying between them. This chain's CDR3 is CASHSLRGPRRRHF. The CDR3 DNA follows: TGTGCCAGCCACTCCCTTCGGGGACCTAGACGCCGGCATTTT.

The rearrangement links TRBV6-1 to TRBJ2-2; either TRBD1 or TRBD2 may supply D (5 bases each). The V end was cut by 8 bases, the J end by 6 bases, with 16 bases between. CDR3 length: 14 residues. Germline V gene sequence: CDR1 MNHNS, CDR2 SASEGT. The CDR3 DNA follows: TGTGCCAGCCTCACTGGGGGAGTTGCCGGGGAGCTGTTTTTT. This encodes CASLTGGVAGELFF.

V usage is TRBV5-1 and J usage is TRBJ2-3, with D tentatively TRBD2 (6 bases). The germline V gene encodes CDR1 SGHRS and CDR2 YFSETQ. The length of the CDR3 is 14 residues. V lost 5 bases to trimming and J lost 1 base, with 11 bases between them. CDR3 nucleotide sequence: TGCGCCAGCAGGGCATCGGGGGGCACAGATACGCAGTATTTT. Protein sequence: CASRASGGTDTQYF. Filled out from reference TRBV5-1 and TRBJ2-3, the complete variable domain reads KAGVTQTPRYLIKTRGQQVTLSCSPISGHRSVSWYQQTPGQGLQFLFEYFSETQRNKGNFPGRFSGRQFSNSRSEMNVSTLELGDSALYLCASRASGGTDTQYFGPGTRLTVL.

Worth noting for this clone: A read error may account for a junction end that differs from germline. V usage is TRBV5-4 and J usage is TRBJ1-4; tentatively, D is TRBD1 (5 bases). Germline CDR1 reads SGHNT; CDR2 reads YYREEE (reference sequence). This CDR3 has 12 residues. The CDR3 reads CASSFREGKLFF. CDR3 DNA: TGTGCCAGCAGCTTCAGGGAGGGAAAATTGTTTTTT.

CDR3 region: CAITPGTLSYEQYF. CDR3 nucleotides: TGTGCCATCACACCCGGGACCCTCTCCTACGAGCAGTACTTC. This chain joins TRBV10-3 and TRBJ2-5, with D perhaps matching TRBD1 or TRBD2 (5 bases each). TRBJ2-7 matches the DNA end more closely, so the J call is doubtful. Germline V CDR1 and CDR2: ENHRY, SYGVKD. The CDR3 has 14 residues.

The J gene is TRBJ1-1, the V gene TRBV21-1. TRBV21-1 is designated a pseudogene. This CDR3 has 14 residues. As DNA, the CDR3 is TGTGCCAGCAGCAAACCGACGGTGAACACTGAAGCTTTCTTT. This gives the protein CASSKPTVNTEAFF.

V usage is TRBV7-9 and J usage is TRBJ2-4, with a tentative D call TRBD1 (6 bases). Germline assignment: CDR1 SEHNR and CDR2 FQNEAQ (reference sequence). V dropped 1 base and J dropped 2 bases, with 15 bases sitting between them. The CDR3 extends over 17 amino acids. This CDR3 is CASSLEGRRGTKNIQYF. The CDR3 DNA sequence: TGTGCCAGCAGCTTAGAGGGGCGCAGGGGAACCAAAAACATTCAGTACTTC.

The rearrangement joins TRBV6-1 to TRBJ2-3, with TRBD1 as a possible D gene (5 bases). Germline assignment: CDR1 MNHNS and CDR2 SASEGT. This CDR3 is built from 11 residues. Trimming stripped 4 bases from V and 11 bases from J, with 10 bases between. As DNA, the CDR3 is TGTGCCAGCAGTGGGGCAGGGCGGCAGTATTTT. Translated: CASSGAGRQYF.

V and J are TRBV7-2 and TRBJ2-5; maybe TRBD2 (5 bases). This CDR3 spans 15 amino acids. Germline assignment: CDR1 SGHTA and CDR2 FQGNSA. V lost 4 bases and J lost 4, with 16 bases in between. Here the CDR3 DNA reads TGTGCCAGCAGCTCAACTAGATTGGGTGCAGAGACCCAGTACTTC. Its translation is CASSSTRLGAETQYF.

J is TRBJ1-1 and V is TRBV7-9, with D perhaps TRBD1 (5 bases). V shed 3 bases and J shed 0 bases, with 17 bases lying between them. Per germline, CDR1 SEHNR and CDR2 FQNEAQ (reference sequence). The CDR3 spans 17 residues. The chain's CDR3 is CASSFPSGEKMNTEAFF. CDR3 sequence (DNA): TGTGCCAGCAGCTTCCCGTCGGGGGAGAAAATGAACACTGAAGCTTTCTTT.

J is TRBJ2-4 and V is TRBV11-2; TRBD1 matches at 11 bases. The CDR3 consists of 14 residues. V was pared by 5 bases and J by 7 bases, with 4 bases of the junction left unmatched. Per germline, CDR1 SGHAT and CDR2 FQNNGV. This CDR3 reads CASSDRDRGNIQYF. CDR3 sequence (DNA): TGTGCCAGCAGCGACCGGGACAGGGGGAACATTCAGTACTTC.

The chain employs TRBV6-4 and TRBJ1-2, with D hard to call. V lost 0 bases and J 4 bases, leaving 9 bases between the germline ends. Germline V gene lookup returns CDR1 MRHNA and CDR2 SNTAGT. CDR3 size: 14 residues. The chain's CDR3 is CASSDSGQTYGYTF. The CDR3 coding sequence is TGTGCCAGCAGTGACTCAGGGCAGACCTATGGCTACACCTTC.

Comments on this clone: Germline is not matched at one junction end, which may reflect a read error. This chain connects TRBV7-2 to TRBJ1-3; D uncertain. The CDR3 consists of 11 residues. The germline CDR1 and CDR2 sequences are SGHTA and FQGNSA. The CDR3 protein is CASSLGPVPRF. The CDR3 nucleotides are TGTGCCAGCAGCTTAGGACCGGTCCCCCGTTTT. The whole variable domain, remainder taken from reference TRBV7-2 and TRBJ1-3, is GAGVSQSPSNKVTEKGKDVELRCDPISGHTALYWYRQSLGQGLEFLIYFQGNSAPDKSGLPSDRFSAERTGGSVSTLTIQRTQQEDSAVYLCASSLGPVPRFGEGSWLTVV.

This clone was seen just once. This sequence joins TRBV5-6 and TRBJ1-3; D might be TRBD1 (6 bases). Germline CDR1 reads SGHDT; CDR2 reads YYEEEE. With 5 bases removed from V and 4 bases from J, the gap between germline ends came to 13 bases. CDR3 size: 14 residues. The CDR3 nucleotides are TGTGCCAGCAGTCTCACAGGGACCGGAAACACCATATATTTT. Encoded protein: CASSLTGTGNTIYF.

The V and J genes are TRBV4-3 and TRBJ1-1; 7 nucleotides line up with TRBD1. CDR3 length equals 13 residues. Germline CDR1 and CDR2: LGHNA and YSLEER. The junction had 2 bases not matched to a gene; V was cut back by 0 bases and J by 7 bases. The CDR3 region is CASSQDRQGEAFF. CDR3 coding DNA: TGCGCCAGCAGCCAAGATCGACAGGGTGAAGCTTTCTTT.

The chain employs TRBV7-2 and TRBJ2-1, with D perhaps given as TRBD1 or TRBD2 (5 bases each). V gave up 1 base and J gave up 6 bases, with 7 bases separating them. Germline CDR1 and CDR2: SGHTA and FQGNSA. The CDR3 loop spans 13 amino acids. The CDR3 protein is CASSLGGINEQFF. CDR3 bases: TGTGCCAGCAGCTTAGGGGGGATCAATGAGCAGTTCTTC.

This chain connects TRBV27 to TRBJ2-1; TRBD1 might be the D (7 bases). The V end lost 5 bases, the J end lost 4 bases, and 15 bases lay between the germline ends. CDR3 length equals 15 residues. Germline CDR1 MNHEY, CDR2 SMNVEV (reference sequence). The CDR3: CASSPAGQSYNEQFF. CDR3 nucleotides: TGTGCCAGCAGTCCGGCGGGACAGTCATACAATGAGCAGTTCTTC.

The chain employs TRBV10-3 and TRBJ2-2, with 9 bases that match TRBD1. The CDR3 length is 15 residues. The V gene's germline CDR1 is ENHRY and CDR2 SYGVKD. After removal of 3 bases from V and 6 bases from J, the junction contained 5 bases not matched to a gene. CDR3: CAISESTGGSGELFF. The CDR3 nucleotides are TGTGCCATCAGTGAATCCACAGGGGGCTCCGGGGAGCTGTTTTTT.

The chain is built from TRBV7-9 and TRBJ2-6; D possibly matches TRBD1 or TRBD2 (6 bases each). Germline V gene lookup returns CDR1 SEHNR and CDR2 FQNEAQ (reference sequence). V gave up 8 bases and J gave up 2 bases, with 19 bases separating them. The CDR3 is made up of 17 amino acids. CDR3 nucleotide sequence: TGTGCCAGCGTATCCCGGGGGCCATTAACTGGGGCCAACGTCCTGACTTTC. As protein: CASVSRGPLTGANVLTF. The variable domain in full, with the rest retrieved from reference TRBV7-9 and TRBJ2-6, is DTGVSQNPRHKITKRGQNVTFRCDPISEHNRLYWYRQTLGQGPEFLTYFQNEAQLEKSRLLSDRFSAERPKGSFSTLEIQRTEQGDSAMYLCASVSRGPLTGANVLTFGAGSRLTVL.

CDR3 loop: CASSQYNTGELFF. DNA of the CDR3: TGTGCCAGCAGCCAATATAACACCGGGGAGCTGTTTTTT. J is TRBJ2-2 and V is TRBV7-3, with D uncertain. The CDR3 contains 13 residues. In germline, CDR1 is SGHTA, CDR2 FQGTGA. V shed 5 bases and J shed 2 bases, with 6 bases lying between them.

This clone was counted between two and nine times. The chain's CDR3 is CASSQEGRAQAGNTIYF. As DNA, the CDR3 is TGCGCCAGCAGCCAAGAAGGCAGGGCCCAAGCTGGAAACACCATATATTTT. The chain joins TRBV4-1 to TRBJ1-3, with D tentatively TRBD1 (5 bases). The CDR3 runs 17 residues. Germline V CDR1 and CDR2: MGHRA, YSYEKL. V was clipped by 0 bases and J by 2 bases, with 14 bases between them.

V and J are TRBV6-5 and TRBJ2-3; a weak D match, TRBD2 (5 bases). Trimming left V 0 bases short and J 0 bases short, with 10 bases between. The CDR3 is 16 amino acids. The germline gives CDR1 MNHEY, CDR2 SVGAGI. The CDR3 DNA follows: TGTGCCAGCAGTTACTCGAGGGCACTTAGCACAGATACGCAGTATTTT. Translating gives CASSYSRALSTDTQYF.

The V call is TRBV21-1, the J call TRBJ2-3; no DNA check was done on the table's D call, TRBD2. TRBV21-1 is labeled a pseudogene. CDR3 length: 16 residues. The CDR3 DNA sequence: TGTGCCAGCAGCCTCAGAGCAGCGGCTAGCACAGATACGCAGTATTTT. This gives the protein CASSLRAAASTDTQYF.

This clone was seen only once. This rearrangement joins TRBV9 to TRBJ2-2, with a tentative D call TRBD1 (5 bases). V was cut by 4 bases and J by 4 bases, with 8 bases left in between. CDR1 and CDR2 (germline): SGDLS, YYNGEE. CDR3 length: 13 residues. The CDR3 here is CASSPDSTGELFF. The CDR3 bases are TGTGCCAGCAGCCCCGACAGCACCGGGGAGCTGTTTTTT. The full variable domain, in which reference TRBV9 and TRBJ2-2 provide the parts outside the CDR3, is DSGVTQTPKHLITATGQRVTLRCSPRSGDLSVYWYQQSLDQGLQFLIQYYNGEERAKGNILERFSAQQFPDLHSELNLSSLELGDSALYFCASSPDSTGELFFGEGSRLTVL.

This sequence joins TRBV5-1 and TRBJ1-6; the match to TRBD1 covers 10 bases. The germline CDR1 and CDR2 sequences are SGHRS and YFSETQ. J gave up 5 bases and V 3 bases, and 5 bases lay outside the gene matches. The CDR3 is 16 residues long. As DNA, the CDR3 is TGCGCCAGCAGCTCGGGACAGGGGATTAATAATTCACCCCTCCACTTT. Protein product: CASSSGQGINNSPLHF.

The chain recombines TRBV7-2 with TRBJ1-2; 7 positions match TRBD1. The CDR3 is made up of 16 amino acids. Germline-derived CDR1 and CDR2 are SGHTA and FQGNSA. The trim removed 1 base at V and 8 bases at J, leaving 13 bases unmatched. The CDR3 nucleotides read TGTGCCAGCAGCTTAGTTAGAGGGACAGATGGTCGGGGCTACACCTTC. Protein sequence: CASSLVRGTDGRGYTF.

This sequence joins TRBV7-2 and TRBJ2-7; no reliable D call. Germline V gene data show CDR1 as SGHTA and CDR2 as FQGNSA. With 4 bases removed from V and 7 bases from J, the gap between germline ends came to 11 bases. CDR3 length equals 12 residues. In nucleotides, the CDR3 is TGTGCCAGCAGCTCGAGTCGCACGGAGCAGTACTTC. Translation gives CASSSSRTEQYF.